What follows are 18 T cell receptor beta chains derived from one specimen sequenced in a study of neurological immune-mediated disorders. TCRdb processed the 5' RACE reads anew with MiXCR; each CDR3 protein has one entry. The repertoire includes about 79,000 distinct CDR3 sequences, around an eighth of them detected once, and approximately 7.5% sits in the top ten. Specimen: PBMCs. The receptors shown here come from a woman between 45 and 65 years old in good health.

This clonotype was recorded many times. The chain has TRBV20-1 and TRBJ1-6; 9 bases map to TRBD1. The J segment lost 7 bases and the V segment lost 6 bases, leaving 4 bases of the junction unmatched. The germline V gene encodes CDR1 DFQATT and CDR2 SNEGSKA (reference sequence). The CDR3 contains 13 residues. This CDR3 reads CSATGQGNSPLHF. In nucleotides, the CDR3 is TGCAGTGCAACCGGACAGGGGAATTCACCCCTCCACTTT.

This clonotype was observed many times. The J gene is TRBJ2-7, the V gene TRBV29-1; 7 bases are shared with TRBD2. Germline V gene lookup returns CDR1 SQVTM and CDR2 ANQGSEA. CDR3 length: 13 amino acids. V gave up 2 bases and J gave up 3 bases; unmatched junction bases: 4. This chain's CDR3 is CSVERGGSYEQYF. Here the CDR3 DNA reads TGCAGCGTTGAACGCGGGGGTAGCTACGAGCAGTACTTC.

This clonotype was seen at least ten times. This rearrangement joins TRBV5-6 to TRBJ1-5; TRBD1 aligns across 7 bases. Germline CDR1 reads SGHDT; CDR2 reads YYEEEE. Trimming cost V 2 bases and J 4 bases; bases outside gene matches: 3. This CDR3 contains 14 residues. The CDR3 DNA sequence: TGTGCCAGCAGCTTATTGACAGGGAATCAGCCCCAGCATTTT. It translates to CASSLLTGNQPQHF.

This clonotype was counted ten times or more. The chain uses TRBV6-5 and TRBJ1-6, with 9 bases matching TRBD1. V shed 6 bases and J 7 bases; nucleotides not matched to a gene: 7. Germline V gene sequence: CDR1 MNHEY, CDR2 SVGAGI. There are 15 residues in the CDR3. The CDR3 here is CASSSSGTGNSPLHF. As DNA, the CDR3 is TGTGCCAGCAGCAGTTCCGGGACAGGGAATTCACCCCTCCACTTT.

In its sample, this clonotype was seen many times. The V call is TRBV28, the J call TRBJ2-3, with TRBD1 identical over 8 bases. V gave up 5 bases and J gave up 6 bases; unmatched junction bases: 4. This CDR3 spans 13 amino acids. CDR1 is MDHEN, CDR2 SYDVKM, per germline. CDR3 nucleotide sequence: TGTGCCAGCAGTGACAGGGGCGGGGATACGCAGTATTTT. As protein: CASSDRGGDTQYF.

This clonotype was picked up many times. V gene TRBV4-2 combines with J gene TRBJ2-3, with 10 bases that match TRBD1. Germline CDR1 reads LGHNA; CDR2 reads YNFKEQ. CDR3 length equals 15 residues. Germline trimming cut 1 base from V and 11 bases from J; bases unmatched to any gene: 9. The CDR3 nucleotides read TGTGCCAGCAGCCAAGGACAGGGGGCTCCTTCACTGCAGTATTTT. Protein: CASSQGQGAPSLQYF.

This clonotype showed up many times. CDR3 sequence (DNA): TGTGCCAGCAGGAGGGACTTGGTCTACGAGCAGTACTTC. Translation: CASRRDLVYEQYF. The chain recombines TRBV6-1 with TRBJ2-7; D might be TRBD2 (6 bases). Trimming took off 6 bases at V and 3 bases at J, with 12 bases between the two ends. CDR3 size: 13 residues. Germline V lookup: CDR1 MNHNS, CDR2 SASEGT.

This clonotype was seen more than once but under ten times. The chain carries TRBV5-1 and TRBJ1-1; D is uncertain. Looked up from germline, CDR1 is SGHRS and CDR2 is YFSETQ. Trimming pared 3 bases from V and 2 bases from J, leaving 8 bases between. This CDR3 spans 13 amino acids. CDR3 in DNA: TGCGCCAGCAGCTCCCAGACAAACACTGAAGCTTTCTTT. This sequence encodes CASSSQTNTEAFF.

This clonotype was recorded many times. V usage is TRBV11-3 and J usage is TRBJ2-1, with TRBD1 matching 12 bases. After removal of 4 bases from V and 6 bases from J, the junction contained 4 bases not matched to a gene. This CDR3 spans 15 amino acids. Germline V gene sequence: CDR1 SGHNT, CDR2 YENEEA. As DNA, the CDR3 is TGTGCCAGCAGCTCGGGACAGGGGGCGGTCAATGAGCAGTTCTTC. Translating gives CASSSGQGAVNEQFF.

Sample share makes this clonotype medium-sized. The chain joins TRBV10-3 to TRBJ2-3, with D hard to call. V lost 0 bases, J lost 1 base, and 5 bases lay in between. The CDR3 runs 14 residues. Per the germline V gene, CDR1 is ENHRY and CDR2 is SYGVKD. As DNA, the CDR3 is TGTGCCATCAGTGAGTCAACCGGCACAGATACGCAGTATTTT. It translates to CAISESTGTDTQYF.

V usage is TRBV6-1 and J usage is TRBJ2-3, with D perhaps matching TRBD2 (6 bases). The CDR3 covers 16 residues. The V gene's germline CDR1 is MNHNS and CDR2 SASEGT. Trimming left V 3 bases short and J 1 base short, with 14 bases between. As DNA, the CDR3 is TGTGCCAGCAGTGACCTCGGGACTCTACGCACAGATACGCAGTATTTT. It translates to CASSDLGTLRTDTQYF.

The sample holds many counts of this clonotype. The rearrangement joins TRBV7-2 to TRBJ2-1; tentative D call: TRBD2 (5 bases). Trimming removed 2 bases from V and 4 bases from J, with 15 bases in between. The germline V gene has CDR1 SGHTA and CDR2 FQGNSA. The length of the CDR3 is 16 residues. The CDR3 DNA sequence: TGTGCCAGCAGCTTATCGGGGTCTTCCACATACAATGAGCAGTTCTTC. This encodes CASSLSGSSTYNEQFF.

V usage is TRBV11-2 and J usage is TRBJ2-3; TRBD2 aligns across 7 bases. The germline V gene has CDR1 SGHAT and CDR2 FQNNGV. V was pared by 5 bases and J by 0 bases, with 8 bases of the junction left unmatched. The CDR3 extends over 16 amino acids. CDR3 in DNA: TGTGCCAGCAGCCTATCACTAGCGACGAGCACAGATACGCAGTATTTT. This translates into CASSLSLATSTDTQYF.

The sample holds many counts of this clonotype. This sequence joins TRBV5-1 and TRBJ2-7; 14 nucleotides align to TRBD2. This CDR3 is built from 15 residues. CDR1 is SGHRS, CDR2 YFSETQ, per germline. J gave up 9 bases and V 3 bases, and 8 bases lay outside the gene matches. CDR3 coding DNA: TGCGCCAGCAGCTCCGGGACTAGCGGGGGATTAGGGCAGTACTTC. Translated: CASSSGTSGGLGQYF.

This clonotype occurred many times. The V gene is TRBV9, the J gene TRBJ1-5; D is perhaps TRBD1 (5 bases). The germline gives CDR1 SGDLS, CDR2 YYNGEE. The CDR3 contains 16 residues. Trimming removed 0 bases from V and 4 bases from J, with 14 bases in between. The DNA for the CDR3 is TGTGCCAGCAGCGTAGGTCAGGGACGGGATAATCAGCCCCAGCATTTT. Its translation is CASSVGQGRDNQPQHF. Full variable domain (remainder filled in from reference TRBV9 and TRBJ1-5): DSGVTQTPKHLITATGQRVTLRCSPRSGDLSVYWYQQSLDQGLQFLIQYYNGEERAKGNILERFSAQQFPDLHSELNLSSLELGDSALYFCASSVGQGRDNQPQHFGDGTRLSIL.

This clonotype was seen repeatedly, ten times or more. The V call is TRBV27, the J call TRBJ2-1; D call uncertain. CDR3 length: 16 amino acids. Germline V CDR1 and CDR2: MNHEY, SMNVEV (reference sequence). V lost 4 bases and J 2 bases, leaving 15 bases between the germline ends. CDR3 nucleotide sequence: TGTGCCAGCAGTTATAAAATTCTCGGAACCTACAATGAGCAGTTCTTC. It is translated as CASSYKILGTYNEQFF.

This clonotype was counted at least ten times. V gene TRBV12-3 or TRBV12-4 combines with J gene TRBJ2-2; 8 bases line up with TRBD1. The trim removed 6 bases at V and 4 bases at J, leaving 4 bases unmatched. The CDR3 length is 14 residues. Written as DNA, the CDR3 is TGTGCCAGCAGGTCACAGGGGGGCACCGGGGAGCTGTTTTTT. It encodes CASRSQGGTGELFF.

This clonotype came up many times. DNA for the CDR3: TGTGCCAGCAGCGTTGGACGGGGAGGCTACAATGAGCAGTTCTTC. Amino acid sequence: CASSVGRGGYNEQFF. The V and J genes are TRBV9 and TRBJ2-1; a possible D gene is TRBD2 (6 bases). CDR1 and CDR2 (germline): SGDLS, YYNGEE. CDR3 length: 15 residues. V gave up 2 bases and J gave up 3 bases, with 12 bases separating them. The variable domain in full, completed from reference TRBV9 and TRBJ2-1, reads DSGVTQTPKHLITATGQRVTLRCSPRSGDLSVYWYQQSLDQGLQFLIQYYNGEERAKGNILERFSAQQFPDLHSELNLSSLELGDSALYFCASSVGRGGYNEQFFGPGTRLTVL.